The 15 T cell receptor beta chains below were found in one sample sequenced in a study of long-term antiretroviral therapy in people with HIV. Investigators performed immunoSEQ version v3.0 at survey level. Clones were sequenced by immunoSEQ multiplex PCR, and TCRdb holds only the in-frame ones, with some missing. The repertoire has over 30,000 clones, roughly nine tenths of them found once; the top ten carry roughly 4%. The sequencing used unsorted PBMCs, collected 1.2 years after starting antiretroviral therapy. Every receptor here comes from a woman aged 45 to 65 with HIV.

This clone appeared a few times. The chain has TRBV10-3 and TRBJ1-4; possibly TRBD1 for D (6 bases). Germline V gene data show CDR1 as ENHRY and CDR2 as SYGVKD. CDR3 size: 14 residues. Deletions cut 8 bases from V and 7 bases from J, with 17 bases between. The CDR3 DNA sequence: TGTGCCATCGGGGGGGCAGGGAAGGCTGAAAAACTGTTTTTT. Protein product: CAIGGAGKAEKLFF.

The chain joins TRBV7-8 to TRBJ1-2, with 8 bases that match TRBD1. The V and J ends lost 1 base and 7 bases, in that order; junction bases with no gene match: 8. Germline V gene lookup returns CDR1 SGHVS and CDR2 FQNEAQ. The CDR3 is 15 amino acids. The CDR3 DNA reads TGTGCCAGCAGCTTAGGCATGGACAGGGCGTTTGGCTACACCTTC. Residues: CASSLGMDRAFGYTF.

This sequence joins TRBV5-1 and TRBJ2-7; D call uncertain. The germline V and J ends were trimmed by 4 bases and 2 bases, with 16 bases remaining between them. The CDR3 runs 15 residues. Per the germline V gene, CDR1 is SGHRS and CDR2 is YFSETQ. In DNA form, the CDR3 reads TGCGCCAGCAGCCCACCAGCCCAGGAGCCCTACGAGCAGTACTTC. Protein: CASSPPAQEPYEQYF.

The J gene is TRBJ2-7, the V gene TRBV30, with D maybe TRBD1 (7 bases). The CDR3 consists of 11 residues. Trimming shortened V by 3 bases and J by 9 bases, and 12 bases separated the two germline ends. Germline CDR1 and CDR2: GTSNPN and SVGIG (reference sequence). CDR3 sequence reads: CAWRDQGGQYF. The CDR3 DNA is TGTGCCTGGAGGGACCAGGGGGGGCAGTACTTC.

The rearrangement links TRBV6-1 to TRBJ2-5; D is possibly TRBD1 (5 bases). Germline CDR1 is MNHNS and CDR2 is SASEGT. The CDR3 runs 13 residues. V was trimmed by 6 bases and J by 4 bases, leaving 12 bases between them. DNA of the CDR3: TGTGCCAGCAGGGCAGGGTGGTCAGAGACCCAGTACTTC. Translated, it gives CASRAGWSETQYF.

This sequence joins TRBV27 and TRBJ1-6; TRBD1 might be the D (6 bases). This CDR3 spans 16 amino acids. V gave up 5 bases and J gave up 4 bases, with 15 bases separating them. CDR1 and CDR2 (germline): MNHEY, SMNVEV (reference sequence). CDR3 sequence (DNA): TGTGCCAGCAGTGCCCTCGGGACATCATATAATTCACCCCTCCACTTT. Amino acids: CASSALGTSYNSPLHF.

This clone occurred once. The rearrangement links TRBV2 to TRBJ1-3; a weak D match, TRBD1 (6 bases). The germline V and J ends were trimmed by 5 bases and 0 bases, with 23 bases remaining between them. The germline gives CDR1 SNHLY, CDR2 FYNNEI. This CDR3 is built from 19 residues. The chain's CDR3 is CASSQLRGGYPSSGNTIYF. As DNA, the CDR3 is TGTGCCAGCAGTCAACTTCGTGGGGGCTACCCTTCCTCTGGAAACACCATATATTTT.

The chain recombines TRBV9 with TRBJ2-7; D is perhaps TRBD1 (6 bases). This CDR3 has 13 residues. Between the trimmed V and J ends, which lost 2 bases and 3 bases, there was a span of 9 bases. Per the germline V gene, CDR1 is SGDLS and CDR2 is YYNGEE. The CDR3 coding sequence is TGTGCCAGCAGCGTCGGACAGAGCTACGAGCAGTACTTC. Translating it yields CASSVGQSYEQYF.

The chain carries TRBV30 and TRBJ1-5; a weak D match, TRBD1 (5 bases). V lost 0 bases, J lost 2 bases, and 11 bases lay in between. This CDR3 has 15 amino acids. Germline values: CDR1 GTSNPN, CDR2 SVGIG (reference sequence). This CDR3 is CAWSVRGFGNQPQHF. DNA for the CDR3: TGTGCCTGGAGTGTACGGGGGTTTGGCAATCAGCCCCAGCATTTT.

The J gene is TRBJ1-1, the V gene TRBV2; D ambiguous. The CDR3 consists of 13 residues. Trimming cost V 4 bases and J 1 base, with 7 bases left between them. Germline CDR1 is SNHLY and CDR2 is FYNNEI. CDR3 region: CASSGGRNTEAFF. The CDR3 DNA sequence: TGTGCCAGCAGTGGCGGGAGGAACACTGAAGCTTTCTTT.

The genes are TRBV30 and TRBJ1-1, with D unclear. Trimming pared 0 bases from V and 0 bases from J, leaving 11 bases between. This CDR3 is 15 amino acids long. Germline V lookup: CDR1 GTSNPN, CDR2 SVGIG (reference sequence). CDR3 in amino acids: CAWSVFSSMNTEAFF. CDR3 DNA: TGTGCCTGGAGTGTATTTAGCTCAATGAACACTGAAGCTTTCTTT.

This rearrangement joins TRBV11-2 to TRBJ1-1; D not certain. V gave up 6 bases and J gave up 3 bases, with 11 bases separating them. CDR1 SGHAT and CDR2 FQNNGV come from the germline V gene. The CDR3 consists of 13 residues. The CDR3 sequence: CASRLGRDTEAFF. CDR3 DNA sequence: TGTGCCAGCAGGCTCGGGCGAGACACTGAAGCTTTCTTT.

The chain uses TRBV5-1 and TRBJ2-5; unclear D gene. The CDR3 extends over 15 amino acids. V lost 4 bases, J lost 0 bases, and 13 bases lay in between. Germline CDR1 SGHRS, CDR2 YFSETQ. The CDR3 is CASSLSTPNQETQYF. The DNA of the CDR3 is TGCGCCAGCAGCCTATCGACACCAAACCAAGAGACCCAGTACTTC.

This chain links TRBV2 with TRBJ1-1; D uncertain. CDR3 length: 15 amino acids. The germline CDR1 and CDR2 sequences are SNHLY and FYNNEI. Trimming cost V 5 bases and J 0 bases, with 13 bases left between them. In DNA, the CDR3 is TGTGCCAGCAGTTTATACACGTCCATGAACACTGAAGCTTTCTTT. Amino acid sequence: CASSLYTSMNTEAFF.

This chain links TRBV2 with TRBJ1-5, with 9 bases matching TRBD1. V shed 5 bases, J shed 3 bases, and the junction held 8 bases outside the gene matches. The CDR3 runs to 16 residues. The germline V gene encodes CDR1 SNHLY and CDR2 FYNNEI. CDR3 region: CASSRTDRGNNQPQHF. Written as DNA, the CDR3 is TGTGCCAGCAGTAGAACTGACAGGGGGAACAATCAGCCCCAGCATTTT.